This is a list of T cell receptor beta chains from one sample in a study of cytomegalovirus exposure and HLA in healthy donors. Profiling relied on immunoSEQ multiplex PCR, and the TCRdb table lists in-frame clones only, not all of them. The listing records around 97,000 clones. Sequenced material: PBMCs. The receptors come from a man aged 35 to 55 in good health and CMV-seronegative. Each CDR3 is given with its conserved first and last residue.

j_gene: TRBJ2-1
v_gene: TRBV7-8
CDR3aa: CASSRGQGKNEQFF

j_gene: TRBJ2-1
v_gene: TRBV5-1
CDR3aa: CASSRSGQGRDEQFF

j_gene: TRBJ2-3
v_gene: TRBV9
CDR3aa: CASSVVGGANTQYF

j_gene: TRBJ2-7
v_gene: TRBV7-2
CDR3aa: CASSSPPGGVGEQYF

j_gene: TRBJ2-5
v_gene: TRBV29-1
CDR3aa: CSVGPRTGPLPQETQYF

j_gene: TRBJ2-2
v_gene: TRBV7-9
CDR3aa: CASSLDSYTGELFF

j_gene: TRBJ2-5
v_gene: TRBV7-6
CDR3aa: CASSLADREAETQYF

j_gene: TRBJ2-1
v_gene: TRBV18
CDR3aa: CASAPGTPPYNEQFF

j_gene: TRBJ2-7
v_gene: TRBV5-4
CDR3aa: CASSLAGQGLSSYEQYF

j_gene: TRBJ1-1
v_gene: TRBV7-8
CDR3aa: CASSLGTARPEAFF

j_gene: TRBJ1-3
v_gene: TRBV18
CDR3aa: CASYGSSSGNTIYF

j_gene: TRBJ2-3
v_gene: TRBV5-1
CDR3aa: CASSQDTTSTDTQYF

j_gene: TRBJ2-2
v_gene: TRBV7-9
CDR3aa: CASSFHRGANTGELFF

j_gene: TRBJ2-1
v_gene: TRBV30
CDR3aa: CAWSLGQGAFNEQFF

j_gene: TRBJ1-1
v_gene: TRBV11-2
CDR3aa: CASSLVGVETEAFF